This entry concerns a single TCR beta chain. Its antigen is still unknown. The data were taken from a study of T cell repertoires in cytomegalovirus infection. Study-level background: Signatures in public TCR beta sequences pointed to both CMV infection and matching HLA type.

J lost 0 bases, V lost 5 bases, and 10 bases had no gene match. Germline CDR1 and CDR2: SGHVS and FQNEAQ. This CDR3 is 17 amino acids long. TCRdb recomputed calls from the reads with MiXCR, one row per CDR3 protein. Of under 200,000 distinct CDR3 sequences in the sample, less than 25% were seen once. Findings and caveats of the study: CMV-specific TCR beta clonotypes restricted by HLA-C were the ones dominating the ex vivo response.

The source is a human donor in good health (CMV status not recorded). Some clones in this sample may be carry-over from other donors' samples. Here the sequenced sample was CD8+ T cells from cultured PBMCs, taken from culture after CMV antigen stimulation. The V gene is TRBV7-8, the J gene TRBJ2-1, with 7 positions matching TRBD2. CDR3 coding DNA: TGTGCCAGCAGCATGAGATCTAGCGGTAGCTCCTACAATGAGCAGTTCTTC. Its translation: CASSMRSSGSSYNEQFF. Based on the CDR3 plus reference TRBV7-8 and TRBJ2-1, the full variable domain is GAGVSQSPRYKVAKRGQDVALRCDPISGHVSLFWYQQALGQGPEFLTYFQNEAQLDKSGLPSDRFFAERPEGSVSTLKIQRTQQEDSAVYLCASSMRSSGSSYNEQFFGPGTRLTVL.